The 11 T cell receptor beta chains listed next were all sequenced from one sample in a study of blood T cell repertoires in COVID-19. Method: immunoSEQ multiplex PCR; TCRdb's copy keeps in-frame clones and lacks some. Here the sample spans roughly 260,000 clones, roughly nine tenths being singletons. Sequencing was carried out using PBMCs or T cells enriched from blood (not recorded which). The source is a woman aged 18-29 years who had recovered from COVID-19.

The CDR3 spells CASSLAGRGREGYTF. CDR3 bases: TGTGCCAGCAGCTTAGCTGGGCGGGGAAGGGAGGGCTACACCTTC. The V and J genes are TRBV7-2 and TRBJ1-2; the D is unclear. Trimming took 0 bases from V and 8 from J, leaving 16 bases between them. Germline lookup yields CDR1 SGHTA and CDR2 FQGNSA. The CDR3 is made up of 15 amino acids.

The chain uses TRBV19 and TRBJ1-4; maybe TRBD1 (5 bases). V gave up 0 bases and J gave up 7 bases, with 12 bases separating them. In germline, CDR1 is LNHDA, CDR2 SQIVND (reference sequence). CDR3 length: 15 residues. The CDR3 loop reads CASSIEGVIREKLFF. CDR3 DNA sequence: TGTGCCAGTAGTATAGAAGGGGTCATTCGTGAAAAACTGTTTTTT. The complete variable domain, with remaining parts taken from reference TRBV19 and TRBJ1-4, reads DGGITQSPKYLFRKEGQNVTLSCEQNLNHDAMYWYRQDPGQGLRLIYYSQIVNDFQKGDIAEGYSVSREKKESFPLTVTSAQKNPTAFYLCASSIEGVIREKLFFGSGTQLSVL.

Here the CDR3 DNA reads TGTGCCAGCAGCTTGGTTACGCTTCGGGCAGGGGTCACAGATACGCAGTATTTT. Amino acids: CASSLVTLRAGVTDTQYF. The V and J genes are TRBV5-5 and TRBJ2-3; tentatively, D is TRBD1 (6 bases). V lost 0 bases, J lost 2 bases, and 19 bases lay in between. The CDR3 is made up of 18 amino acids. Germline assignment: CDR1 SGHKS and CDR2 YYEKEE (reference sequence).

J is TRBJ2-5 and V is TRBV7-2, with D perhaps matching TRBD2 (6 bases). CDR3 length: 13 amino acids. V lost 3 bases and J lost 4, with 9 bases in between. Germline lookup yields CDR1 SGHTA and CDR2 FQGNSA. The CDR3 nucleotides are TGTGCCAGCAGCTTGGAGGGATTAGAGACCCAGTACTTC. Translating gives CASSLEGLETQYF.

The chain uses TRBV7-6 and TRBJ2-5; TRBD1 matches 7 bases. The V segment lost 3 bases and the J segment 3 bases; nucleotides outside the gene matches: 10. Germline values: CDR1 SGHVS, CDR2 FNYEAQ. The CDR3 sequence is 16 residues long. This CDR3 reads CASSFSDRDSKETQYF. The CDR3 DNA sequence: TGTGCCAGCAGCTTCAGCGACCGGGACAGCAAAGAGACCCAGTACTTC.

This rearrangement joins TRBV15 to TRBJ2-7, with 8 bases identical to TRBD1. With V trimmed by 0 bases and J by 4 bases, 8 bases remained unmatched. Looked up from germline, CDR1 is LNHNV and CDR2 is YYDKDF (reference sequence). The CDR3 spans 16 residues. The CDR3 protein is CATSRDPQGAGYEQYF. CDR3 bases: TGTGCCACCAGCAGAGATCCCCAGGGGGCTGGATACGAGCAGTACTTC.

The chain employs TRBV5-6 and TRBJ1-5; D may be TRBD1 (5 bases). The CDR3 consists of 17 residues. Germline CDR1 reads SGHDT; CDR2 reads YYEEEE. The V end was cut by 0 bases, the J end by 4 bases, with 17 bases between. The CDR3 loop reads CASSLAGGGVGNQPQHF. For the CDR3, the DNA is TGTGCCAGCAGCTTGGCCGGGGGTGGTGTGGGGAATCAGCCCCAGCATTTT.

Comments on this clone: This sample includes further DNA sequences coding for the same CDR3. The chain joins TRBV2 to TRBJ1-2; 10 bases agree with TRBD1. The CDR3 is 13 amino acids. The junction had 4 bases not matched to a gene; V was cut back by 8 bases and J by 4 bases. Looked up from germline, CDR1 is SNHLY and CDR2 is FYNNEI. The CDR3 DNA reads TGTGCCAGCTCGGGACAGGGGATCTATGGCTACACCTTC. Its protein is CASSGQGIYGYTF.

The V and J genes are TRBV5-1 and TRBJ2-7, with a weak D call TRBD2 (7 bases). The V and J ends lost 0 bases and 1 base respectively, with 14 bases between them. Germline loops: CDR1 SGHRS, CDR2 YFSETQ. This CDR3 has 16 amino acids. The CDR3 here is CASSLGGGDGSYEQYF. CDR3 in DNA: TGCGCCAGCAGCTTGGGAGGGGGGGACGGATCCTACGAGCAGTACTTC.

The J gene is TRBJ1-6, the V gene TRBV4-1, with no clear D. The CDR3 contains 12 residues. Between the trimmed V and J ends, which lost 4 bases and 6 bases, there was a span of 4 bases. Germline CDR1 MGHRA, CDR2 YSYEKL. The CDR3 reads CASSLSNSPLHF. For the CDR3, the DNA is TGCGCCAGCAGCCTGAGTAATTCACCCCTCCACTTT.

This chain uses TRBV18 with TRBJ2-7, with TRBD2 identical over 8 bases. CDR3 length equals 15 residues. V was pared by 1 base and J by 6 bases, with 8 bases of the junction left unmatched. Germline loops: CDR1 KGHSH, CDR2 LQKENI. CDR3 sequence (DNA): TGTGCCAGCTCACCACGATCAGCGGGGGAACCCGAGCAGTACTTC. Translating gives CASSPRSAGEPEQYF.